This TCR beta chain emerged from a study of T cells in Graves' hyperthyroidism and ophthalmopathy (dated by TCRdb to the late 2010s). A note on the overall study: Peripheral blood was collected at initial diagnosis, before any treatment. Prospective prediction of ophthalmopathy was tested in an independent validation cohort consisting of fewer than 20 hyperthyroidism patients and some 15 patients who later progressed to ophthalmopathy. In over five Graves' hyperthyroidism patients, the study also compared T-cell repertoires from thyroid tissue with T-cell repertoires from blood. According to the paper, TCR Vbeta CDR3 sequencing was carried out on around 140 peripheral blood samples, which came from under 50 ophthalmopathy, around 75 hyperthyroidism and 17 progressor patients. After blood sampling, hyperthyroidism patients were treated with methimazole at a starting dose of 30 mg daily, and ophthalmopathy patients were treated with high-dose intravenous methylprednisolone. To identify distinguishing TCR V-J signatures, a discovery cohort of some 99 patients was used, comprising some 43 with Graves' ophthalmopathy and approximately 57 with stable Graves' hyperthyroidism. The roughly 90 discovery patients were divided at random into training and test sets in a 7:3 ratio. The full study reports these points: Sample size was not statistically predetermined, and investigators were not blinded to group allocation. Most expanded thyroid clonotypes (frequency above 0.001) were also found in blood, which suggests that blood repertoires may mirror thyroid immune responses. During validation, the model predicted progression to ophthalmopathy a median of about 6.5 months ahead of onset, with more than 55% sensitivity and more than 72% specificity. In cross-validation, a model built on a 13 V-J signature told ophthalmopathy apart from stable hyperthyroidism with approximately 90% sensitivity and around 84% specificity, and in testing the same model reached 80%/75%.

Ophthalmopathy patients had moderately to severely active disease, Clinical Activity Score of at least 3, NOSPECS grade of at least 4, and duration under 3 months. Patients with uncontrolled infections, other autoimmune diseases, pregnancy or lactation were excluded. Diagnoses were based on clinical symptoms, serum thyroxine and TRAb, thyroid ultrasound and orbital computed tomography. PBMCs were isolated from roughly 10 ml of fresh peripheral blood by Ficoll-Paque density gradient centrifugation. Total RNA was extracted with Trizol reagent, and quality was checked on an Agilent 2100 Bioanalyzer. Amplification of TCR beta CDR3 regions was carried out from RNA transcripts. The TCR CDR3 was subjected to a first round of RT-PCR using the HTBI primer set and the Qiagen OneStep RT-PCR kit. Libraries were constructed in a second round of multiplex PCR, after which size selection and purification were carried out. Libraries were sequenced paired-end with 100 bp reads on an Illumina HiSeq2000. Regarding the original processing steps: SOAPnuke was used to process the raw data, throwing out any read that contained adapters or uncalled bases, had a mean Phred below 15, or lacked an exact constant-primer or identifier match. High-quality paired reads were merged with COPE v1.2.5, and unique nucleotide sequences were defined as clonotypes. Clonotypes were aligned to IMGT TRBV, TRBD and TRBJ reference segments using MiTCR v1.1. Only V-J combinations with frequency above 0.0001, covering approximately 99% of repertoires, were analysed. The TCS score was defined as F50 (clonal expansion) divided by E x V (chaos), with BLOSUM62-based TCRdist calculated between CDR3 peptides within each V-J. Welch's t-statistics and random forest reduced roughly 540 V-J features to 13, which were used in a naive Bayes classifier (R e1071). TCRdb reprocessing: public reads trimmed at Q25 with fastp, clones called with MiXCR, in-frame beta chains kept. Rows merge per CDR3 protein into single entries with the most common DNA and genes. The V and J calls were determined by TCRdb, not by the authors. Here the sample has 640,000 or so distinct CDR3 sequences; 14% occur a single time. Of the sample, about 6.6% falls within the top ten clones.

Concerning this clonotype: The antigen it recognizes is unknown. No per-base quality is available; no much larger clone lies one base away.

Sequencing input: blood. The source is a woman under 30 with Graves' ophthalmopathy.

CDR3 protein: CASSLGSRGREKLFF. The nucleotide sequence reads TGTGCCAGCAGCTTAGGCAGCAGGGGTAGGGAAAAACTGTTTTTT. The V and J segments used are TRBV7-8 and TRBJ1-4; D gene: possibly TRBD1, on 6 matching bases. The CDR3 sequence holds 15 residues, the cysteine and phenylalanine included. Kept here is only the CDR3 DNA, which spans 45 bases and is read in frame from base 1. CDR1 SGHVS and CDR2 FQNEAQ are derived from the germline V gene. V sheds 1 base and J sheds 8 bases, leaving 14 bases between their ends.